This TCR beta chain was captured by sequencing in a study of vaccination and CD4 T cells after COVID-19. Across the study: Overlapping SARS-CoV-2, HCoV-NL63, HCoV-OC43 and HCoV-229E spike peptides stimulated the cells.

Sequenced with the Oncomine TCR Beta short-read assay was DNA taken from cultured CD4+ T cells. TCRdb processed the PCR reads anew with MiXCR; each CDR3 protein has one entry. The repertoire includes about 18,000 distinct CDR3 sequences, about 77% of them detected once, and roughly 15% sits in the top ten. For this clonotype: What it recognizes is unknown.

Treatment reported: 10-day PBMC culture with coronavirus spike peptide pools or control peptides (ViraFEST assay). The germline V gene encodes CDR1 SGHRS and CDR2 YFSETQ. This CDR3 comprises 15 residues. V was trimmed by 1 base and J by 0 bases, leaving 7 bases between them. V usage is TRBV5-1 and J usage is TRBJ2-2, with a possible D match to TRBD1 (5 bases). The TCR originated in a human donor who received a COVID-19 vaccine. The sequencing used CD4+ T cells from blood, cultured in vitro, collected after SARS-CoV-2 vaccination. CDR3 residues: CASSLRQTNTGELFF. The CDR3, as DNA: TGCGCCAGCAGCTTGAGACAGACGAACACCGGGGAGCTGTTTTTT.